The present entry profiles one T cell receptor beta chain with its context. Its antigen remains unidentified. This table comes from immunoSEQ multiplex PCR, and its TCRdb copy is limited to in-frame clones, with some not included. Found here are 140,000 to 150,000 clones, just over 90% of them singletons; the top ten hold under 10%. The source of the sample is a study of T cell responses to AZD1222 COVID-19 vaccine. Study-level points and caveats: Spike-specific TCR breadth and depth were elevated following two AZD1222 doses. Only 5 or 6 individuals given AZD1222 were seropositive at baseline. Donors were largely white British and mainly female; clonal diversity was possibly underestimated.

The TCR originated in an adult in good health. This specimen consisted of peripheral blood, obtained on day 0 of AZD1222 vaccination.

The CDR3 reads CASSPSTGWGTEAFF. The CDR3 DNA sequence: TGTGCCAGCAGTCCGTCGACAGGGTGGGGGACTGAAGCTTTCTTT. The V gene is TRBV6-2 or TRBV6-3, the J gene TRBJ1-1; 7 nucleotides agree with TRBD1. Trimming cost V 5 bases and J 5 bases; bases outside gene matches: 11. The CDR3 is made up of 15 amino acids. Germline loops: CDR1 MNHEY, CDR2 SVGEGT.